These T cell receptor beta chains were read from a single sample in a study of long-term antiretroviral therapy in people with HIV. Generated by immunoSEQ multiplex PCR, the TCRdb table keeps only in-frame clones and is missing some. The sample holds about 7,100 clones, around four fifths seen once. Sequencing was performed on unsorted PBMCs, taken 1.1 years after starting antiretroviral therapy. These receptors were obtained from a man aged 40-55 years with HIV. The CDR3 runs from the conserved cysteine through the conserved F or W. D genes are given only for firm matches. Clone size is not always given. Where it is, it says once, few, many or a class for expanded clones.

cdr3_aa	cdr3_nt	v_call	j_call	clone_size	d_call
CASKGRGGDTQYF	TGTGCCAGCAAAGGAAGGGGAGGGGATACGCAGTATTTT	TRBV27	TRBJ2-3	NA	TRBD2
CAWSVQTGGTNEKLFF	TGTGCCTGGAGTGTACAGACAGGGGGTACTAATGAAAAACTGTTTTTT	TRBV30	TRBJ1-4	NA	TRBD1
CASSWDGLNTEAFF	TGTGCCAGCAGCTGGGACGGGCTGAACACTGAAGCTTTCTTT	TRBV7-9	TRBJ1-1	few	NA
CASSLRQGYYEQYF	TGTGCCAGCAGCTTGAGACAGGGGTACTACGAGCAGTACTTC	TRBV5-4	TRBJ2-7	few	TRBD1
CASSNDKGGLGKSTDTQYF	TGTGCCAGCAGCAATGACAAAGGGGGGTTGGGTAAAAGCACAGATACGCAGTATTTT	TRBV21-1	TRBJ2-3	NA	NA
CASSYGLAGTNEQFF	TGTGCCAGCAGTTACGGACTAGCGGGGACCAATGAGCAGTTCTTC	TRBV6-5	TRBJ2-1	once	TRBD2
CASSPRTGANTGELFF	TGTGCCAGCAGCCCCCGGACAGGGGCGAACACCGGGGAGCTGTTTTTT	TRBV7-6	TRBJ2-2	once	TRBD1
CASSLRGGGWNTEAFF	TGTGCCAGCAGCTTGCGGGGGGGCGGTTGGAACACTGAAGCTTTCTTT	TRBV5-6	TRBJ1-1	NA	NA
CASSGIGADTEAFF	TGTGCCAGCAGTGGCATAGGGGCGGACACTGAAGCTTTCTTT	TRBV2	TRBJ1-1	NA	NA
CASSLGQGASPLHF	TGTGCCAGCAGCCTAGGACAGGGGGCCTCACCCCTCCACTTT	TRBV5-4	TRBJ1-6	NA	TRBD1
CASSLQGVAQPQHF	TGTGCCAGCTCACTTCAGGGGGTAGCTCAGCCCCAGCATTTT	TRBV18	TRBJ1-5	NA	TRBD1
CASLSSGANVLTF	TGTGCCAGTCTATCTTCTGGGGCCAACGTCCTGACTTTC	TRBV19	TRBJ2-6	NA	NA
CASSAQGYSNQPQHF	TGTGCCAGCAGTGCACAGGGTTATAGCAATCAGCCCCAGCATTTT	TRBV6-5	TRBJ1-5	NA	NA
CASSRDSNSNQPQHF	TGTGCCAGCAGTCGGGACAGCAATAGCAATCAGCCCCAGCATTTT	TRBV2	TRBJ1-5	NA	TRBD1
CASSLSRLAGANEQFF	TGTGCCAGCAGCTTATCCCGTCTAGCGGGGGCGAATGAGCAGTTCTTC	TRBV7-9	TRBJ2-1	NA	TRBD2
CASSYGGSTDTQYF	TGTGCCAGCAGTTACGGTGGAAGCACAGATACGCAGTATTTT	TRBV27	TRBJ2-3	NA	NA
CASSVGTGSQDTQYF	TGTGCCAGCAGCGTGGGGACAGGTTCGCAAGATACGCAGTATTTT	TRBV5-6	TRBJ2-3	NA	TRBD1
CASSLLQGMGGNTIYF	TGTGCCAGCAGCCTACTACAGGGTATGGGTGGAAACACCATATATTTT	TRBV7-9	TRBJ1-3	NA	NA
CASSLRGGYTF	TGTGCCAGCAGCTTAAGGGGCGGCTACACCTTC	TRBV9	TRBJ1-2	NA	NA
CASSLTRNTEAFF	TGTGCCAGCAGTTTAACCCGGAACACTGAAGCTTTCTTT	TRBV28	TRBJ1-1	once	NA
CASSYRGGLNTEAFF	TGTGCCAGCAGTTACAGAGGGGGCTTGAACACTGAAGCTTTCTTT	TRBV6-5	TRBJ1-1	once	TRBD1
CASSLGPMEGLAKNIQYF	TGTGCCAGCAGCTTAGGCCCGATGGAGGGACTAGCCAAAAACATTCAGTACTTC	TRBV7-6	TRBJ2-4	NA	NA
CASSEALTDLNTEAFF	TGTGCCAGCAGTGAAGCTTTGACAGACTTAAACACTGAAGCTTTCTTT	TRBV6-1	TRBJ1-1	NA	NA
CASSASLRDRVSDTQYF	TGTGCCAGCAGCGCGTCTTTAAGGGACAGGGTTTCAGATACGCAGTATTTT	TRBV9	TRBJ2-3	NA	TRBD1
CASSTVPGANVLTF	TGTGCCAGTAGCACCGTACCTGGGGCCAACGTCCTGACTTTC	TRBV19	TRBJ2-6	NA	NA
CASSPQGNYGYTF	TGTGCCAGCAGTCCCCAGGGTAACTATGGCTACACCTTC	TRBV7-2	TRBJ1-2	NA	NA
CASSWGGTGTYEQYF	TGTGCCAGCAGTTGGGGGGGGACAGGGACCTACGAGCAGTACTTC	TRBV27	TRBJ2-7	NA	TRBD1
CASSFGQGSYEQYF	TGTGCCAGCAGCTTCGGACAGGGCTCCTACGAGCAGTACTTC	TRBV7-2	TRBJ2-7	NA	TRBD1
CASSIWDSGDTEAFF	TGTGCCAGTAGTATTTGGGACAGTGGGGACACTGAAGCTTTCTTT	TRBV19	TRBJ1-1	NA	TRBD1
CAWSVRGQAYGYTF	TGTGCCTGGAGTGTACGGGGACAGGCCTATGGCTACACCTTC	TRBV30	TRBJ1-2	few	TRBD1
CSVNQNTEAFF	TGCAGCGTAAATCAGAACACTGAAGCTTTCTTT	TRBV29-1	TRBJ1-1	NA	NA
CASIEGGSTEAFF	TGCGCCAGCATTGAGGGGGGGAGCACTGAAGCTTTCTTT	TRBV5-1	TRBJ1-1	medium-sized	NA
CASSVRGDGYTF	TGCGCCAGCAGCGTCAGGGGGGATGGCTACACCTTC	TRBV5-1	TRBJ1-2	NA	TRBD1
CASSVTPGTYEQYF	TGTGCCAGCAGCGTAACCCCCGGGACCTACGAGCAGTACTTC	TRBV9	TRBJ2-7	NA	NA
CASSVSGTSGGITDTQYF	TGCGCCAGCAGCGTTTCCGGGACTAGCGGGGGAATCACAGATACGCAGTATTTT	TRBV10-2	TRBJ2-3	NA	TRBD2
CASSPTGGNTEAFF	TGTGCCAGCTCACCAACAGGAGGAAACACTGAAGCTTTCTTT	TRBV18	TRBJ1-1	once	NA
CASSQLTSLTKNIQYF	TGCGCCAGCAGCCAGCTTACATCCTTAACCAAAAACATTCAGTACTTC	TRBV4-1	TRBJ2-4	NA	NA
CSATPERGSYEQYF	TGCAGCGCGACCCCCGAGAGAGGGTCCTACGAGCAGTACTTC	TRBV29-1	TRBJ2-7	NA	NA
CASSLGQMNTEAFF	TGTGCCAGCAGTTTGGGACAGATGAACACTGAAGCTTTCTTT	TRBV28	TRBJ1-1	NA	TRBD1
CASSPWAGSHRAQHF	TGTGCCAGCAGCCCGTGGGCAGGTTCCCATCGGGCCCAGCATTTT	TRBV5-6	TRBJ1-5	once	NA
CASSLDIYEQYF	TGTGCCAGCAGCTTAGACATCTACGAGCAGTACTTC	TRBV7-9	TRBJ2-7	few	NA
CASSLAGDSYEQYF	TGTGCCAGTAGTTTAGCCGGGGACTCCTACGAGCAGTACTTC	TRBV19	TRBJ2-7	NA	NA
CASSSGETQYF	TGTGCCAGCAGTTCTGGGGAGACCCAGTACTTC	TRBV5-6	TRBJ2-5	NA	NA
CASSLTPNPYEQYF	TGTGCCAGCAGTCTGACACCAAATCCCTACGAGCAGTACTTC	TRBV6-5	TRBJ2-7	NA	NA
CASLGASGNTGELFF	TGTGCCAGTCTCGGGGCTAGCGGGAACACCGGGGAGCTGTTTTTT	TRBV28	TRBJ2-2	few	TRBD2
CASTGTGAAGANVLTF	TGCGCCAGCACCGGGACAGGGGCCGCTGGGGCCAACGTCCTGACTTTC	TRBV10-2	TRBJ2-6	NA	TRBD1
CASSPRGAGDTEAFF	TGTGCCAGCAGCCCGAGGGGGGCTGGGGACACTGAAGCTTTCTTT	TRBV27	TRBJ1-1	NA	NA
CAISDHRAYEQYF	TGTGCCATCAGTGATCACAGGGCCTACGAGCAGTACTTC	TRBV10-3	TRBJ2-7	NA	NA
CASSFSGAYNEQFF	TGTGCCAGCAGTTTCAGCGGGGCCTACAATGAGCAGTTCTTC	TRBV27	TRBJ2-1	NA	TRBD2
CASSSRDTGANVLTF	TGTGCCAGCAGCTCCAGGGACACTGGGGCCAACGTCCTGACTTTC	TRBV9	TRBJ2-6	NA	NA
CATLLTEAFF	TGTGCCACCCTATTAACTGAAGCTTTCTTT	TRBV2	TRBJ1-1	NA	NA
CASFPLTGKEGARETQYF	TGTGCCAGCTTCCCTTTGACAGGGAAAGAAGGGGCCAGAGAGACCCAGTACTTC	TRBV6-7	TRBJ2-5	NA	TRBD1
CASSLLDRGQDTIYF	TGTGCCAGCAGCCTCCTGGACAGGGGGCAAGACACCATATATTTT	TRBV7-9	TRBJ1-3	NA	TRBD1
CASSHGQGGQPQHF	TGTGCCAGCAGCCACGGTCAGGGGGGGCAGCCCCAGCATTTT	TRBV9	TRBJ1-5	NA	TRBD1
CASSQQTGSNEQFF	TGTGCCAGCAGCCAACAGACAGGGTCCAATGAGCAGTTCTTC	TRBV14	TRBJ2-1	NA	TRBD1
CASSGRPTDTQYF	TGCGCCAGCAGTGGTCGACCCACAGATACGCAGTATTTT	TRBV10-1	TRBJ2-3	NA	NA
CASSLAGGDYGYTF	TGCGCCAGCAGCTTGGCCGGGGGAGACTATGGCTACACCTTC	TRBV5-1	TRBJ1-2	NA	NA
CASSEWGGVTEAFF	TGTGCCAGCAGTGAATGGGGGGGGGTCACTGAAGCTTTCTTT	TRBV6-1	TRBJ1-1	NA	NA